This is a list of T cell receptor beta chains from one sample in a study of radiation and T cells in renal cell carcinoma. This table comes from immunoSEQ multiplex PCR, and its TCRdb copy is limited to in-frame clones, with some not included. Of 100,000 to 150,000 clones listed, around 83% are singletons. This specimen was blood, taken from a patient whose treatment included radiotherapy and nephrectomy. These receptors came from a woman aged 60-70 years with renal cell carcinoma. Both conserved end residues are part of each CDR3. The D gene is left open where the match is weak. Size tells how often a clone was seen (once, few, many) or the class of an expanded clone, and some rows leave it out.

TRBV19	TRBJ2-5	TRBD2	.	TGTGCCAGTAGTAGTAGCGGGAGGGCCGGGAGAGAGACCCAGTACTTC	CASSSSGRAGRETQYF
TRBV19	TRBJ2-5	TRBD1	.	TGTGCCAGTAGTAATTCCGGTGGGCCAGGGGGTTACCCCCAGTACTTC	CASSNSGGPGGYPQYF
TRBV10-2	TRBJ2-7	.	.	TGCGCCAGCAGTGACAGACCAGCGATATACGAGCAGTACTTC	CASSDRPAIYEQYF
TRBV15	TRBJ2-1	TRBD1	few	TGTGCCACCAGCGATTGGACAGGGGTGGTTGGGAATGAGCAGTTCTTC	CATSDWTGVVGNEQFF
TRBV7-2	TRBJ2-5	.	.	TGTGCCAGCAGCTTAATCGGGAGTGTCGAGACCCAGTACTTC	CASSLIGSVETQYF
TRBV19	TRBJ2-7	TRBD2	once	TGTGCCAGTAGTAAGGGACTAGCGGGAGTTACGTCCTACGAGCAGTACTTC	CASSKGLAGVTSYEQYF
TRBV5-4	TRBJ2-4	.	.	TGTGCCAGCAGCTTGGGGCAGACCCAAAACATTCAGTACTTC	CASSLGQTQNIQYF
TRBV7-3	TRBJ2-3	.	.	TGTGCCAGCAGCCGTCGTGGGGGAAGCACAGATACGCAGTATTTT	CASSRRGGSTDTQYF
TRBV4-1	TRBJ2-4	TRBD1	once	TGCGCCAGCAGCCTCCCTAAGACAGGGGACATTCAGTACTTC	CASSLPKTGDIQYF
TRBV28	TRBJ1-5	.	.	TGTGCCAGCAGCGGTAAGCAGGGCCCACATCAGCCCCAGCATTTT	CASSGKQGPHQPQHF
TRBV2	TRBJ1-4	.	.	TGTGCCAGCAGTGATCCTCTCGTACCCGGGGCTATCTCCCGGGAGACTAATGAAAAACTGTTTTTT	CASSDPLVPGAISRETNEKLFF
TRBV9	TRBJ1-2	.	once	TGTGCCAGCAGCGTAGGCACAACCACTAACTATGGCTACACCTTC	CASSVGTTTNYGYTF
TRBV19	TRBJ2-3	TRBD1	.	TGTGCCAGTAGTGACAGGGGAAGCACAGATACGCAGTATTTT	CASSDRGSTDTQYF
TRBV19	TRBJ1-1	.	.	TGTGCCTCACGAGGCGGTGGGGAGAACACTGAAGCTTTCTTT	CASRGGGENTEAFF
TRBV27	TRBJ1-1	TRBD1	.	TGTGCCAGCAGTTGGTCCGGACAGGGCAATGCTTTCTTT	CASSWSGQGNAFF
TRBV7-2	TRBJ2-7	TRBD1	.	TGCGCCAGCAACCGGGACAGAGCCTACGAGCAGTACTTC	CASNRDRAYEQYF
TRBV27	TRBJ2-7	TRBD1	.	TGTGCCAGCAAAAGACAGGGCCACGAGCAGTACTTC	CASKRQGHEQYF
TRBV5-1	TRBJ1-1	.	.	TGCGCCAGCAGCTTGGATACAGGGATGAACACTGAAGCTTTCTTT	CASSLDTGMNTEAFF
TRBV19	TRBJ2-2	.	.	TGTGCCAGTAGTATAGGAGGGCCCCCCGGTGCCGGGGAGCTGTTTTTT	CASSIGGPPGAGELFF
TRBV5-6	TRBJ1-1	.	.	TGTGCCAGCAGCCAACGGCTGCCCCGGTATACTGAAGCTTTCTTT	CASSQRLPRYTEAFF
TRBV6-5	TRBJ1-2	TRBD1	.	TGTGCCAGCAGCCGTGGGACAGTCGCTAACTATGGCTACACCTTC	CASSRGTVANYGYTF
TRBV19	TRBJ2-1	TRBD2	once	TGTGCCAGTAGTATGGCCGGGACTAGCGGGATCAATGAGCAGTTCTTC	CASSMAGTSGINEQFF
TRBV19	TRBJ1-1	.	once	TGTGCCAGTACGAAAGGTGCAGGTGTGAACACTGAAGCTTTCTTT	CASTKGAGVNTEAFF
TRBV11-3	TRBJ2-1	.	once	TGTGCCAGCAGCTTAACCGGGAGCTCCTACAATGAGCAGTTCTTC	CASSLTGSSYNEQFF
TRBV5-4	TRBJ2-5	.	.	TGTGCCAGCAGCTTAATGGGGGGAGAGACCCAGTACTTC	CASSLMGGETQYF
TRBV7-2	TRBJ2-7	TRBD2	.	TGTGCCAGCAGCCGGACTAGCGGGACCTACGAGCAGTACTTC	CASSRTSGTYEQYF
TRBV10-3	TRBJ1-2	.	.	TGTGCCATCTCCCCGGAAGGGTCGGAGTCCTATGGCTACACCTTC	CAISPEGSESYGYTF
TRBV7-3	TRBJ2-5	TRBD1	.	TGTGCCAGCAGCCCGACAGGGGGTCGGGAGACCCAGTACTTC	CASSPTGGRETQYF
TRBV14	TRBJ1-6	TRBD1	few	TGTGCCAGCAGCCCCCGACAGGGAGGCTCTTCACCCCTCCACTTT	CASSPRQGGSSPLHF
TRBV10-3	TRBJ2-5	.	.	TGTGCCATCAGTGAGACAGAAGAGACCCAGTACTTC	CAISETEETQYF
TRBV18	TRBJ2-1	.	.	TGTGCCAGCTCACCGGGGGTGGGAGAATGGTCCATCGAGCAGTTCTTC	CASSPGVGEWSIEQFF
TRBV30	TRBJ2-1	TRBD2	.	TGTGCCTGGAGTTTAGCGGGAGGGAGGCGCAACCATGAGCAGTTCTTC	CAWSLAGGRRNHEQFF
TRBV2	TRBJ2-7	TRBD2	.	TGTGCCAGCGCGGCTAGCGGGGGAAGCTCCTACGAGCAGTACTTC	CASAASGGSSYEQYF
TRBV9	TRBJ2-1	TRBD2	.	TGTGCCAGCAGCGTAGGCGATAGCGGGACCTACAATGAGCAGTTCTTC	CASSVGDSGTYNEQFF
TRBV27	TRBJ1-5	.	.	TGTGCCAGCAGTTTGATTTCTGGGGGGAAGAATCAGCCCCAGCATTTT	CASSLISGGKNQPQHF
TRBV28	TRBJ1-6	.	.	TGTGCCAGCGGAGACAGCGTAAGCTCCTATAATTCACCCCTCCACTTT	CASGDSVSSYNSPLHF
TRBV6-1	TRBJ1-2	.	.	TGTGCCAGCGGGACGGGGAACTATGGCTACACCTTC	CASGTGNYGYTF
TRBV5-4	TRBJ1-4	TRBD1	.	TGTGCCAGCAGCCCCATGACAGGGGAAGGCGAAAAACTGTTTTTT	CASSPMTGEGEKLFF
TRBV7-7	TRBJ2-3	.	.	TGTGCTAGCAGCGGACACATCACAGATACGCAGTATTTT	CASSGHITDTQYF
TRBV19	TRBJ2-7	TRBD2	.	TGTGCCAGTAGTCTGGCGGGAGGGCCTTACGAGCAGTACTTC	CASSLAGGPYEQYF
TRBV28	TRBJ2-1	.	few	TGTGCCAGCAGTTACCCTAGGGAGCACAATGAGCAGTTCTTC	CASSYPREHNEQFF
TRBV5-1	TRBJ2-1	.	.	TGCGCCAGCAATCTAAGGGGAGGTGAGCAGTTCTTC	CASNLRGGEQFF
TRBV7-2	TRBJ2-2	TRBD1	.	TGTGCCAGCAGCAGGGGGCTCGGCACCGGGGAGCTGTTTTTT	CASSRGLGTGELFF
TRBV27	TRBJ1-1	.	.	TGTGCCAGCAGTTTATCGGTAAACACTGAAGCTTTCTTT	CASSLSVNTEAFF
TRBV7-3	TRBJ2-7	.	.	TGTGCCAGCAGCTTAGTCGCAGGCTCCTACGAGCAGTACTTC	CASSLVAGSYEQYF
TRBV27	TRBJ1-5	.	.	TGTGCCAGCAGTCCCCAGAATAGCAATCAGCCCCAGCATTTT	CASSPQNSNQPQHF
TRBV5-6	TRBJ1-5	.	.	TGTGCCAGCAGCACCCCCGGGGGGCAGCCCCAGCATTTT	CASSTPGGQPQHF
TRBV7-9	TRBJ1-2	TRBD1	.	TGTGCCAGCAGCTCCCCGGGACAGGGGTTAGCTAACTATGGCTACACCTTC	CASSSPGQGLANYGYTF
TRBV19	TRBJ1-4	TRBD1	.	TGTGCCAGTAGTGTGGGGACAGGGACCGGTAATGAAAAACTGTTTTTT	CASSVGTGTGNEKLFF
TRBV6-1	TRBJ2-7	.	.	TGTGCCAGCAGTTGGGACAGTGCTCGGGAGGAGCAGTACTTC	CASSWDSAREEQYF